One sample yielded the 2 T cell receptor beta chains listed below, sequenced in a study of OX40 agonist ivuxolimab in advanced cancers. Sequencing used immunoSEQ multiplex PCR; TCRdb keeps in-frame clones, though not all of them. The sample has about 15,000 clones; about four fifths are singletons. The material sequenced was CD4+ or CD8+ T cells sorted from blood, taken in a trial of the OX40 agonist ivuxolimab. The receptor source for this set is an adult with an advanced solid tumor such as melanoma, head and neck, liver or kidney cancer.

This chain uses TRBV10-3 with TRBJ1-3; no clear D. Trimming cost V 11 bases and J 3 bases, with 17 bases left between them. Per the germline V gene, CDR1 is ENHRY and CDR2 is SYGVKD. The CDR3 has 14 residues. This chain's CDR3 is CALGVPERGNTIYF. The CDR3 region has the DNA TGTGCCCTTGGGGTTCCAGAACGTGGAAACACCATATATTTT.

Here the CDR3 reads CASSLGGPQASGPQETQYF. CDR3 nucleotide sequence: TGTGCCAGCAGCTTAGGGGGGCCCCAAGCTAGCGGTCCACAAGAGACCCAGTACTTC. V and J are TRBV7-6 and TRBJ2-5, with TRBD2 as a possible D gene (7 bases). Per germline, CDR1 SGHVS and CDR2 FNYEAQ. There are 19 residues in the CDR3. The germline V and J ends were trimmed by 1 base and 2 bases, with 23 bases remaining between them.